Each of the 17 T cell receptor beta chains below was sequenced from the same sample in a study of T cell responses to AZD1222 COVID-19 vaccine. TCRdb's table, derived via immunoSEQ multiplex PCR, lists solely in-frame clones and lacks some. The repertoire includes roughly 120,000 clones, 87% of them detected once, and roughly a tenth sits in the top ten. The source was peripheral blood, collected on day 0 of AZD1222 vaccination. These receptors originate from an adult in good health.

The chain recombines TRBV5-1 with TRBJ1-2; D possibly corresponds to TRBD1 (5 bases). The CDR3 spans 15 residues. Trimming stripped 0 bases from V and 7 bases from J, with 16 bases between. From germline, CDR1 is SGHRS and CDR2 YFSETQ. CDR3 sequence: CASSLAIGDFGGYTF. The CDR3 region has the DNA TGCGCCAGCAGCTTGGCGATAGGGGACTTCGGTGGCTACACCTTC.

This clone appeared once. The J gene is TRBJ2-2, the V gene TRBV4-2; 7 nucleotides align to TRBD1. V lost 1 base, J lost 6 bases, and 5 bases stayed unmatched. Germline V CDR1 and CDR2: LGHNA, YNFKEQ. There are 15 residues in the CDR3. Here the CDR3 reads CASSQADRVAGELFF. The CDR3 DNA is TGTGCCAGCAGCCAAGCCGACAGGGTCGCCGGGGAGCTGTTTTTT.

The chain carries TRBV28 and TRBJ2-2; D not certain. V gave up 8 bases and J gave up 0 bases, with 7 bases separating them. The CDR3 sequence is 13 residues long. The germline V gene encodes CDR1 MDHEN and CDR2 SYDVKM. The CDR3 loop is CASHSPNTGELFF. The CDR3 region has the DNA TGTGCCAGCCACTCTCCGAACACCGGGGAGCTGTTTTTT.

The gene calls are TRBV7-9 and TRBJ2-7; 9 bases are shared with TRBD1. Per the germline V gene, CDR1 is SEHNR and CDR2 is FQNEAQ (reference sequence). V lost 5 bases and J lost 3; bases outside the gene matches: 11. The CDR3 length is 16 residues. The chain's CDR3 is CASSTPGTGTLYEQYF. The DNA for the CDR3 is TGTGCCAGCAGCACCCCAGGGACAGGGACCCTCTACGAGCAGTACTTC.

V usage is TRBV9 and J usage is TRBJ2-1; 7 positions agree with TRBD2. V was pared by 4 bases and J by 7 bases, with 11 bases of the junction left unmatched. Germline V gene sequence: CDR1 SGDLS, CDR2 YYNGEE. The CDR3 sequence is 15 residues long. The CDR3 region is CASSIGGGVYNEQFF. The CDR3 DNA follows: TGTGCCAGCAGCATTGGCGGGGGAGTTTATAATGAGCAGTTCTTC.

This chain joins TRBV7-3 and TRBJ2-1, with D maybe TRBD2 (6 bases). The ends were cut back, 3 bases at V and 7 bases at J, with 19 bases in the middle. Germline CDR1 and CDR2: SGHTA and FQGTGA. CDR3 length: 16 amino acids. For the CDR3, the DNA is TGTGCCAGCAGCTTTCGGCGGGACCGGAGGGGAAATGAGCAGTTCTTC. It translates to CASSFRRDRRGNEQFF.

The rearrangement links TRBV4-3 to TRBJ2-7; 7 bases line up with TRBD1. The germline CDR1 and CDR2 sequences are LGHNA and YSLEER. Trimming took 1 base from V and 3 from J; bases not matched to a gene: 6. There are 15 residues in the CDR3. CDR3 bases: TGCGCCAGCAGCCAAGCGGGGCCAGGGGGCTACGAGCAGTACTTC. This sequence encodes CASSQAGPGGYEQYF.

The chain couples TRBV28 to TRBJ1-3; 8 bases are a match to TRBD1. Germline-derived CDR1 and CDR2 are MDHEN and SYDVKM. This CDR3 contains 14 residues. V dropped 4 bases and J dropped 3; count of bases not matched to a gene: 2. CDR3 protein: CASSSGTGGNTIYF. For the CDR3, the DNA is TGTGCCAGCAGTTCCGGGACAGGTGGAAACACCATATATTTT.

The chain recombines TRBV9 with TRBJ1-5; D remains unclear. V gave up 3 bases and J gave up 6 bases, with 7 bases separating them. The CDR3 extends over 12 amino acids. CDR1 is SGDLS and CDR2 is YYNGEE in the germline V gene. CDR3 nucleotide sequence: TGTGCCAGCAGCGACGGAGGTCAGCCCCAGCATTTT. It yields the protein CASSDGGQPQHF.

This clone was seen a few times. The rearrangement uses TRBV5-6 and TRBJ2-7, with TRBD1 matching 7 bases. This CDR3 comprises 14 residues. Looked up from germline, CDR1 is SGHDT and CDR2 is YYEEEE. V trimming: 2 bases; J trimming: 6 bases; junction bases outside the gene matches: 8. The CDR3 is CASSLGQASREQYF. The CDR3 DNA is TGTGCCAGCAGCTTAGGACAGGCCTCCCGCGAGCAGTACTTC.

The chain combines TRBV9 with TRBJ2-3; 7 bases agree with TRBD2. The CDR3 spans 15 residues. The germline V gene has CDR1 SGDLS and CDR2 YYNGEE. Unmatched junction bases numbered 8, after V lost 3 bases and J lost 4 bases. The CDR3 here is CASSASGIAADTQYF. The CDR3 region has the DNA TGTGCCAGCAGCGCCAGCGGGATAGCCGCAGATACGCAGTATTTT.

The chain joins TRBV5-4 to TRBJ2-7; 7 bases agree with TRBD2. This CDR3 is 15 amino acids long. Germline loops: CDR1 SGHNT, CDR2 YYREEE (reference sequence). J gave up 1 base and V 2 bases, and 6 bases lay outside the gene matches. The CDR3 region has the DNA TGTGCCAGCAGCTTTGGACTAGATAGGTCCTACGAGCAGTACTTC. Its translation: CASSFGLDRSYEQYF. Variable domain in full (rest from reference TRBV5-4 and TRBJ2-7): ETGVTQSPTHLIKTRGQQVTLRCSSQSGHNTVSWYQQALGQGPQFIFQYYREEENGRGNFPPRFSGLQFPNYSSELNVNALELDDSALYLCASSFGLDRSYEQYFGPGTRLTVT.

The chain uses TRBV18 and TRBJ2-3; D could derive from TRBD1 or TRBD2 (5 bases each). The CDR3 covers 15 residues. Trimming removed 3 bases at V and 1 base at J, with 11 bases between. CDR1 and CDR2 from the germline V gene are KGHSH and LQKENI. As DNA, the CDR3 is TGTGCCAGCTCACCGAGGGGCGGTGGCACAGATACGCAGTATTTT. Encoded protein: CASSPRGGGTDTQYF. Supplemented by reference TRBV18 and TRBJ2-3, the full variable domain reads NAGVMQNPRHLVRRRGQEARLRCSPMKGHSHVYWYRQLPEEGLKFMVYLQKENIIDESGMPKERFSAEFPKEGPSILRIQQVVRGDSAAYFCASSPRGGGTDTQYFGPGTRLTVL.

This clone occurred a few times. V is TRBV4-2 and J is TRBJ1-3; D is unclear. The CDR3 consists of 16 residues. Germline values: CDR1 LGHNA, CDR2 YNFKEQ. V gave up 0 bases and J gave up 0 bases, with 9 bases separating them. CDR3 in amino acids: CASSQEIPNSGNTIYF. In DNA form, the CDR3 reads TGTGCCAGCAGCCAAGAGATTCCGAACTCTGGAAACACCATATATTTT.

J is TRBJ1-2 and V is TRBV6-5, with 10 bases identical to TRBD1. The CDR3 is 15 residues long. Trimming at V came to 5 bases and at J to 4 bases, leaving 7 bases not matched to a gene. CDR1 is MNHEY, CDR2 SVGAGI, per germline. The CDR3 DNA follows: TGTGCCAGCAGTAGACAGGGGGCGCAAGGCTATGGCTACACCTTC. This encodes CASSRQGAQGYGYTF.

The chain is built from TRBV24-1 and TRBJ2-1, with no clear D. Per germline, CDR1 KGHDR and CDR2 SFDVKD. The CDR3 is 12 amino acids. V gave up 5 bases and J gave up 1 base, with 2 bases separating them. The CDR3 loop reads CATSASYNEQFF. The CDR3 DNA reads as TGTGCCACCAGTGCGTCCTACAATGAGCAGTTCTTC.

With regard to this clone: Other DNA sequences in the same sample also yield this CDR3. The V and J genes are TRBV19 and TRBJ1-2; D possibly corresponds to TRBD1 (5 bases). CDR3 length equals 14 residues. Trimming pared 3 bases from V and 8 bases from J, leaving 16 bases between. The germline V gene has CDR1 LNHDA and CDR2 SQIVND (reference sequence). The CDR3 coding sequence is TGTGCCAGTAGTATCCCAGGCGACAGTTACGGCTACACCTTC. Its protein product is CASSIPGDSYGYTF.